The 7 T cell receptor beta chains below come from one sample, sequenced in a study of T cells in Graves' hyperthyroidism and ophthalmopathy. There were TCR beta CDR3 regions amplified from RNA transcripts. HTBI primers were the set used in a first-round RT-PCR of the TCR CDR3. TCRdb reanalysed the multiplex PCR reads using MiXCR and keeps one entry per CDR3 protein. This sample has around 210,000 distinct CDR3 sequences, with roughly 17% found just once. The sample comprised blood. All receptors derive from a woman between 45 and 65 years old with Graves' hyperthyroidism.

This clonotype was detected many times. The chain joins TRBV30 to TRBJ2-3; either TRBD1 or TRBD2 may fit D (5 bases each). The CDR3 has 14 residues. CDR1 and CDR2 (germline): GTSNPN, SVGIG (reference sequence). Trimming stripped 4 bases from V and 4 bases from J, with 15 bases between. CDR3 loop: CAWTYWDGADTQYF. The CDR3 nucleotides read TGTGCCTGGACCTACTGGGACGGGGCAGATACGCAGTATTTT.

There are many counts of this clonotype. This chain links TRBV5-1 with TRBJ2-3; D is uncertain. The CDR3 is made up of 14 amino acids. Per germline, CDR1 SGHRS and CDR2 YFSETQ. V gave up 0 bases and J gave up 0 bases, with 5 bases separating them. CDR3 in amino acids: CASSLDSSTDTQYF. CDR3 coding DNA: TGCGCCAGCAGCTTGGACAGTAGCACAGATACGCAGTATTTT.

This clonotype was seen a handful of times. The chain recombines TRBV29-1 with TRBJ2-5, with D possibly matching TRBD1 (6 bases). Germline CDR1 is SQVTM and CDR2 is ANQGSEA. The CDR3 is made up of 14 amino acids. With 1 base removed from V and 5 bases from J, the gap between germline ends came to 14 bases. CDR3 protein: CSVEVVSRGETQYF. Here the CDR3 DNA reads TGCAGCGTTGAAGTGGTCTCTAGGGGGGAGACCCAGTACTTC.

At least ten counts were recorded for this clonotype. V usage is TRBV11-3 and J usage is TRBJ2-3; 7 nucleotides agree with TRBD2. CDR3 length: 15 residues. The V gene end was trimmed by 2 bases and the J gene end by 3 bases; junction bases not matched to a gene: 5. In germline, CDR1 is SGHNT, CDR2 YENEEA. The CDR3 spells CASSLRSSGTDTQYF. CDR3 nucleotides: TGTGCCAGCAGCTTAAGGTCTAGCGGAACAGATACGCAGTATTTT.

This clonotype was detected a few times. In DNA form, the CDR3 reads TGCAGTGAAAGACCCCCGCGCGCCTATAATTCACCCCTCCACTTT. Protein: CSERPPRAYNSPLHF. V gene TRBV20-1 combines with J gene TRBJ1-6; the D is unclear. CDR1 is DFQATT, CDR2 SNEGSKA, per germline (reference sequence). Trimming left V 7 bases short and J 2 bases short, with 15 bases between. The CDR3 extends over 15 amino acids.

The chain uses TRBV6-6 and TRBJ2-7; 10 nucleotides align to TRBD2. The CDR3 runs 16 residues. Germline CDR1 MNHNY, CDR2 SVGAGI (reference sequence). Losses at the gene ends were 0 bases for V and 0 bases for J; bases not matched to a gene: 2. DNA for the CDR3: TGTGCCAGCAGTTACTCGAGGACTAGCGGCTCCTACGAGCAGTACTTC. Protein sequence: CASSYSRTSGSYEQYF.

This clonotype was picked up many times. The chain has TRBV12-3 or TRBV12-4 and TRBJ1-2; 8 bases agree with TRBD1. CDR3 length equals 12 residues. V shed 1 base, J shed 12 bases, and the junction held 4 bases outside the gene matches. The CDR3 is CASSLEDRGDTF. CDR3 in DNA: TGTGCCAGCAGTTTAGAAGACAGGGGTGACACCTTC.